This entry lists 32 T cell receptor beta chains sequenced from one sample in a study of PD-1 blockade in classical Hodgkin lymphoma. Using immunoSEQ multiplex PCR, the repertoire was profiled, and TCRdb retains in-frame clones only, with some absent. The sample yields 28,000 or so clones, 67% seen once. All trial patients relapsed after autologous stem cell transplantation. The specimen comprised peripheral blood mononuclear cells (PBMCs), sampled before the second cycle of nivolumab. The receptors come from a human donor with classical Hodgkin lymphoma.

The J gene is TRBJ1-1, the V gene TRBV27; D gene unclear. This CDR3 region has 13 residues. CDR1 and CDR2 from the germline V gene are MNHEY and SMNVEV (reference sequence). Deletions cut 3 bases from V and 2 bases from J, with 7 bases between. The CDR3 DNA reads TGTGCCAGCAGTTTCCTGGAAAACACTGAAGCTTTCTTT. Its protein product is CASSFLENTEAFF.

The chain is built from TRBV7-2 and TRBJ1-2; D call uncertain. Germline assignment: CDR1 SGHTA and CDR2 FQGNSA. The CDR3 is made up of 12 amino acids. Deletions cut 1 base from V and 8 bases from J, with 8 bases between. The CDR3 here is CASSLDAAGYTF. The CDR3 coding sequence is TGTGCCAGCAGCTTAGATGCAGCCGGCTACACCTTC.

The chain carries TRBV6-5 and TRBJ1-5; D call uncertain. Trimming removed 3 bases at V and 0 bases at J, with 12 bases between. This CDR3 contains 16 residues. Germline loops: CDR1 MNHEY, CDR2 SVGAGI. The DNA of the CDR3 is TGTGCCAGCAGTTATGAGCAGTGGGGTAGCAATCAGCCCCAGCATTTT. Protein: CASSYEQWGSNQPQHF.

This chain connects TRBV21-1 to TRBJ2-7; the table calls TRBD1, which could not be checked here. TRBV21-1 is recorded as a pseudogene. The CDR3 runs 16 residues. The CDR3 DNA reads TGTGCCAGCAGCGGGGGGGCAGGGGGCGCTTGGTACGAGCAGTACTTC. This translates into CASSGGAGGAWYEQYF.

This chain joins TRBV9 and TRBJ2-5; weak D call: TRBD2 (5 bases). Germline lookup yields CDR1 SGDLS and CDR2 YYNGEE. The CDR3 has 15 amino acids. Between the trimmed V and J ends, which lost 4 bases and 5 bases, there was a span of 18 bases. CDR3 residues: CASSPDLLGAETQYF. DNA of the CDR3: TGTGCCAGCAGCCCAGACCTGCTGGGAGCGGAGACCCAGTACTTC.

V usage is TRBV19 and J usage is TRBJ1-4; no firm D call. CDR1 is LNHDA, CDR2 SQIVND, per germline (reference sequence). V was clipped by 5 bases and J by 8 bases, with 21 bases between them. CDR3 length equals 16 residues. CDR3 bases: TGTGCCAGTAGTCCTATTTTCCAGCGAGTATTGGAAAAACTGTTTTTT. It codes for CASSPIFQRVLEKLFF.

This clone came up a few times. The genes are TRBV28 and TRBJ1-4, with a tentative D call TRBD1 (5 bases). CDR1 MDHEN and CDR2 SYDVKM come from the germline V gene. V was cut by 6 bases and J by 10 bases, with 12 bases left in between. There are 12 residues in the CDR3. CDR3 DNA sequence: TGTGCCAGCAGGGAACTTGGGGGAAAACTGTTTTTT. Amino acid sequence: CASRELGGKLFF. Full variable domain (outside the CDR3, taken from reference TRBV28 and TRBJ1-4): DVKVTQSSRYLVKRTGEKVFLECVQDMDHENMFWYRQDPGLGLRLIYFSYDVKMKEKGDIPEGYSVSREKKERFSLILESASTNQTSMYLCASRELGGKLFFGSGTQLSVL.

The chain is built from TRBV28 and TRBJ2-4; the D is unclear. Germline values: CDR1 MDHEN, CDR2 SYDVKM. V lost 3 bases and J 7 bases, leaving 7 bases between the germline ends. The CDR3 is made up of 12 amino acids. CDR3 residues: CASSLGWNIQYF. Here the CDR3 DNA reads TGTGCCAGCAGTTTGGGATGGAACATTCAGTACTTC.

The chain combines TRBV7-3 with TRBJ1-4, with D unclear. Trimming removed 4 bases at V and 0 bases at J, with 3 bases between. Germline CDR1 SGHTA, CDR2 FQGTGA. CDR3 length equals 13 residues. The CDR3 sequence: CASSSSTNEKLFF. The CDR3 region has the DNA TGTGCCAGCAGCTCCTCAACTAATGAAAAACTGTTTTTT. The full variable domain, completed using reference TRBV7-3 and TRBJ1-4, is GAGVSQTPSNKVTEKGKYVELRCDPISGHTALYWYRQSLGQGPEFLIYFQGTGAADDSGLPNDRFFAVRPEGSVSTLKIQRTERGDSAVYLCASSSSTNEKLFFGSGTQLSVL.

This chain joins TRBV5-4 and TRBJ1-1; the D gene is possibly TRBD1 (6 bases). The CDR3 consists of 15 residues. V gave up 3 bases and J gave up 1 base, with 13 bases separating them. CDR1 is SGHNT, CDR2 YYREEE, per germline (reference sequence). As DNA, the CDR3 is TGTGCCAGCAGCTCCCGGGGGACACGGAACACTGAAGCTTTCTTT. Protein sequence: CASSSRGTRNTEAFF.

V gene TRBV6-1 combines with J gene TRBJ1-2; 7 bases are a match to TRBD1. The length of the CDR3 is 13 residues. Germline CDR1 is MNHNS and CDR2 is SASEGT. V shed 4 bases, J shed 8 bases, and the junction held 7 bases outside the gene matches. CDR3 sequence: CASSATNRGGYTF. The CDR3 DNA reads TGTGCCAGCAGTGCGACTAACAGGGGCGGCTACACCTTC.

The chain uses TRBV7-2 and TRBJ1-5; D is possibly TRBD1 (5 bases). This CDR3 region has 13 residues. V lost 5 bases, J lost 5 bases, and 10 bases lay in between. Germline assignment: CDR1 SGHTA and CDR2 FQGNSA. The CDR3 is CASSVTAYQPQHF. Here the CDR3 DNA reads TGTGCCAGCAGCGTGACAGCGTATCAGCCCCAGCATTTT. Together with reference TRBV7-2 and TRBJ1-5, the CDR3 gives the full variable domain: GAGVSQSPSNKVTEKGKDVELRCDPISGHTALYWYRQSLGQGLEFLIYFQGNSAPDKSGLPSDRFSAERTGGSVSTLTIQRTQQEDSAVYLCASSVTAYQPQHFGDGTRLSIL.

Sample share makes this clone medium-sized (0.01 to 0.1%). The CDR3, as DNA: TGTGCCAGCACCAAACTTAGCGGAGAGCAGTACTTC. Its protein is CASTKLSGEQYF. The chain has TRBV6-6 and TRBJ2-7; D is possibly TRBD2 (6 bases). Germline V gene data show CDR1 as MNHNY and CDR2 as SVGAGI (reference sequence). CDR3 size: 12 residues. V lost 7 bases, J lost 7 bases, and 14 bases lay in between.

V is TRBV6-5 and J is TRBJ1-2; D is perhaps TRBD1 (5 bases). Germline values: CDR1 MNHEY, CDR2 SVGAGI. Trimming removed 7 bases at V and 8 bases at J, with 8 bases between. The CDR3 length is 10 residues. The CDR3 loop reads CASKGVGYTF. DNA of the CDR3: TGTGCCAGCAAAGGGGTAGGCTACACCTTC.

The chain combines TRBV5-4 with TRBJ1-2; 12 nucleotides align to TRBD1. V shed 6 bases, J shed 7 bases, and the junction held 7 bases outside the gene matches. The CDR3 loop spans 14 amino acids. The germline gives CDR1 SGHNT, CDR2 YYREEE (reference sequence). The CDR3 DNA sequence: TGTGCCAGCAATAGGGACAGGGGGCAAGCTGGCTACACCTTC. Translating gives CASNRDRGQAGYTF.

J is TRBJ1-5 and V is TRBV2; no firm D call. The V and J ends lost 3 bases and 0 bases respectively, with 3 bases between them. This CDR3 comprises 13 residues. Looked up from germline, CDR1 is SNHLY and CDR2 is FYNNEI. Written as DNA, the CDR3 is TGTGCCAGCAGTGACGATAGCAATCAGCCCCAGCATTTT. It yields the protein CASSDDSNQPQHF.

V is TRBV6-5 and J is TRBJ1-1, with D possibly TRBD1 on 6 matching bases. From germline, CDR1 is MNHEY and CDR2 SVGAGI. The CDR3 is made up of 14 amino acids. The V end lost 2 bases, the J end lost 0 bases, and 7 bases lay between the germline ends. CDR3 bases: TGTGCCAGCAGTTACCAGGGGTTGAACACTGAAGCTTTCTTT. Protein product: CASSYQGLNTEAFF.

The rearrangement links TRBV28 to TRBJ1-1; no reliable D call. The germline V gene encodes CDR1 MDHEN and CDR2 SYDVKM. This CDR3 region has 14 residues. V was shortened by 2 bases and J by 0 bases, with 7 bases between the two germline ends. CDR3 coding DNA: TGTGCCAGCAGTTTAGCGCAGGTGAACACTGAAGCTTTCTTT. Its translation: CASSLAQVNTEAFF.

This clone was seen only a few times. The chain couples TRBV5-1 to TRBJ2-5; D might be TRBD1 (5 bases). CDR1 is SGHRS, CDR2 YFSETQ, per germline. There are 15 residues in the CDR3. V was pared by 0 bases and J by 5 bases, with 14 bases between. The CDR3 DNA reads as TGCGCCAGCAGCTTGGTGCCCCAGGGTGGGGAGACCCAGTACTTC. This sequence encodes CASSLVPQGGETQYF.

The genes are TRBV18 and TRBJ2-1; 8 positions match TRBD1. Germline CDR1 reads KGHSH; CDR2 reads LQKENI. The CDR3 loop spans 15 amino acids. The trim removed 6 bases at V and 7 bases at J, leaving 11 bases unmatched. The CDR3 nucleotides read TGTGCCAGCTCGCCCGGGACAGGTGACAGGAATGAGCAGTTCTTC. Its translation: CASSPGTGDRNEQFF.

The CDR3, as DNA: TGCGCCAGCAGCCTGGGACAGGGAACGTATGATACGCAGTATTTT. Its translation is CASSLGQGTYDTQYF. This chain joins TRBV5-1 and TRBJ2-3; 9 bases align to TRBD1. V trimming: 4 bases; J trimming: 6 bases; junction bases outside the gene matches: 9. The CDR3 extends over 15 amino acids. Per germline, CDR1 SGHRS and CDR2 YFSETQ.

The chain couples TRBV27 to TRBJ1-4; 11 bases agree with TRBD1. Germline-derived CDR1 and CDR2 are MNHEY and SMNVEV (reference sequence). The CDR3 totals 16 residues. Trimming removed 2 bases from V and 2 bases from J; junction bases left unmatched: 1. The CDR3 region is CASSLRTGGTNEKLFF. CDR3 sequence (DNA): TGTGCCAGCAGTTTAAGGACAGGGGGCACTAATGAAAAACTGTTTTTT.

The chain recombines TRBV29-1 with TRBJ2-5; TRBD1 aligns across 8 bases. There are 14 residues in the CDR3. With V trimmed by 7 bases and J by 4 bases, 11 bases remained unmatched. CDR1 is SQVTM, CDR2 ANQGSEA, per germline. The CDR3 region is CSAKPGTGRETQYF. The DNA of the CDR3 is TGCAGCGCCAAACCCGGGACAGGAAGAGAGACCCAGTACTTC.

This rearrangement joins TRBV6-5 to TRBJ1-2; tentatively, D is TRBD1 (6 bases). The V and J ends lost 2 bases and 6 bases respectively, with 10 bases between them. This CDR3 spans 13 amino acids. CDR1 is MNHEY, CDR2 SVGAGI, per germline. The CDR3 sequence: CASSYLDSDGYTF. Written as DNA, the CDR3 is TGTGCCAGCAGTTACCTGGACAGCGATGGCTACACCTTC.

This clone was detected only a few times. This chain joins TRBV10-3 and TRBJ1-2; a possible D gene is TRBD1 (5 bases). CDR1 and CDR2 (germline): ENHRY, SYGVKD. There are 13 residues in the CDR3. Trimming took 4 bases from V and 6 from J, leaving 12 bases between them. The CDR3 nucleotides are TGTGCCATCAGTGTCGGACCAGGGAATGGCTACACCTTC. Translation gives CAISVGPGNGYTF.

The chain employs TRBV7-2 and TRBJ1-2, with D unclear. Trimming cost V 5 bases and J 9 bases, with 13 bases left between them. The CDR3 covers 12 residues. Germline V gene lookup returns CDR1 SGHTA and CDR2 FQGNSA. The CDR3, as DNA: TGTGCCAGCAGCACGAACCTAGGGAGCTACACCTTC. This codes for CASSTNLGSYTF.

The V gene is TRBV18, the J gene TRBJ1-4; possible D gene TRBD1, 5 bases. CDR1 is KGHSH and CDR2 is LQKENI in the germline V gene. The CDR3 extends over 16 amino acids. V was trimmed by 4 bases and J by 0 bases, leaving 12 bases between them. This CDR3 is CASSRQGAATNEKLFF. The CDR3 DNA reads as TGTGCCAGCTCACGCCAGGGAGCGGCAACTAATGAAAAACTGTTTTTT.

This clone was counted once. The chain uses TRBV9 and TRBJ2-7; the match to TRBD1 covers 8 bases. With 2 bases clipped from V and 7 bases from J, the junction kept 5 bases outside the gene matches. The germline CDR1 and CDR2 sequences are SGDLS and YYNGEE. The CDR3 runs to 13 residues. This CDR3 is CASSVQGAEEQYF. The DNA for the CDR3 is TGTGCCAGCAGCGTCCAGGGGGCGGAGGAGCAGTACTTC.

The chain couples TRBV6-6 to TRBJ2-1; D may be TRBD2 (5 bases). The germline V gene encodes CDR1 MNHNY and CDR2 SVGAGI (reference sequence). This CDR3 contains 14 residues. Trimming cost V 0 bases and J 8 bases, with 11 bases left between them. The CDR3 loop reads CASSYSPSLHEQFF. Here the CDR3 DNA reads TGTGCCAGCAGTTACTCCCCTAGCCTCCATGAGCAGTTCTTC.

V and J are TRBV6-5 and TRBJ2-7; D is uncertain. This CDR3 is built from 13 residues. V lost 6 bases and J lost 10, with 19 bases in between. The germline CDR1 and CDR2 sequences are MNHEY and SVGAGI. CDR3 DNA sequence: TGTGCCAGCAGCCCCGAAGCTCTTACGAAACAGTACTTC. Amino acid sequence: CASSPEALTKQYF.

This chain connects TRBV28 to TRBJ1-2, with D possibly matching TRBD1 (5 bases). The CDR3 is 13 amino acids. The germline gives CDR1 MDHEN, CDR2 SYDVKM. Trimming removed 2 bases from V and 14 bases from J, with 18 bases in between. DNA for the CDR3: TGTGCCAGCAGTTTAACAGGTACGGCCCGCAGGACCTTC. Its translation: CASSLTGTARRTF.

This clone counts as large (0.1 to 1%). This chain uses TRBV27 with TRBJ1-1, with 8 bases identical to TRBD1. The V and J ends lost 3 bases and 11 bases, in that order; junction bases with no gene match: 11. The germline gives CDR1 MNHEY, CDR2 SMNVEV (reference sequence). The CDR3 covers 14 residues. The CDR3 reads CASSFHSGGQEAFF. Written as DNA, the CDR3 is TGTGCCAGCAGTTTCCACAGCGGGGGACAGGAGGCTTTCTTT.